This T cell receptor (beta chain) derives from a study of T cell repertoires in cytomegalovirus infection. This clonotype has just a few counts. The V gene's germline CDR1 is SGHRS and CDR2 YFSETQ. This CDR3 has 11 residues. Trimming took 2 bases from V and 9 from J, leaving 6 bases between them. TCRdb passed the reads through MiXCR, listing each CDR3 protein once. The repertoire includes under 800,000 distinct CDR3 sequences, 20% to 25% of them detected once, and 8% sits in the top ten. This TCR came from a human donor in good health (CMV status not recorded). Some clones in this sample may be carry-over from other donors' samples. The source material was CD8+ T cells from PBMCs. The J gene is TRBJ2-1, the V gene TRBV5-1; no firm D call. The CDR3 is CASSFRVEQFF. CDR3 sequence (DNA): TGCGCCAGCAGCTTTCGGGTTGAGCAGTTCTTC.